This TCR beta chain was identified in a study of shared clonotypes between healthy human individuals (TCRdb year 2020). About the full investigation: The cohort comprised two women and three men aged 18 to 49 years. To estimate repertoire size and how much clonotype sharing occurs between individuals, the study deeply sequenced the blood TCR repertoires of about 5 healthy adults. To increase sequencing depth and limit assay-specific biases, different laboratories used diverse techniques to prepare libraries and sequence TCR repertoires. Per donor, leukapheresis produced somewhere between about 0.8 and 9 billion PBMCs. The research as a whole found: Pairwise subsampling indicated that sequencing depth was expected to affect the degree of clonotype sharing among donors. Sampling was restricted to blood, and TCR repertoires in tissues likely differ from the TCR repertoires found in blood. Because the study included a small number of donors, the genetic and exposure-history diversity represented was limited.

Using the deep immunoSEQ assay, TCR CDR3 regions were amplified from genomic DNA by multiplex PCR. Genomic DNA extracted from each cell subset was distributed evenly over all wells of several immunoSEQ 96-well plates, and each plate served as one replicate. For unsorted PBMC, approximately 300 ng of genomic DNA, equivalent to around 30,000 T cell genomes, went into each replicate PCR. Ten immunoSEQ deep assay plates were used to sequence the unsorted PBMC genomic DNA. Purified libraries were measured with a Qubit 3.0 fluorometer, size-checked on a Bioanalyzer 2100, and measured again with the KAPA Library Quantification kit. Every immunoSEQ 96-well plate was sequenced on a dedicated single-read 150-cycle Illumina NextSeq 550 flow cell. On the study's bioinformatics: The immunoSEQ output contained only junctional sequences without quality scores, so filtering could not match that applied to full-length reads. To assign V/J genes and CDR3, sequences were annotated against IMGT germline references using PyIR, a Python wrapper for IgBLAST v1.9. Any read was removed if the V/J assignment was weak (E-value above 1e-6), the CDR3 was missing, or the read contained stop codons, out-of-frame junctions, or ambiguous translated residues. A V3J clonotype was defined by an identical inferred V gene, J gene, and CDR3 amino acid sequence. To compute the percentage overlap between repertoires, the number of shared unique clonotypes was divided by the size of the smaller repertoire. RTK rarefaction, the Chao1 estimator, and Recon v2.1 estimates of unobserved clonotypes were used to assess repertoire richness. The immuneACCESS repertoire file appears here via TCRdb, limited to in-frame rearrangements. These files lack a portion of the clones; in checked studies, under half of the deficit traces to unresolved V genes, and the cause of the others is not known. That table is the source of V, J and clone size, and D and trimming were worked out from the DNA. In all, the sample holds nearly 500,000 clones, and 76% of those were seen once. The ten biggest clones cover 10% to 15% of the sample.

Only one count was recorded for this clone. Its antigen is still unknown. There are no base qualities to consult, and no much larger clone falls within one base. For CDR1 and CDR2, the germline V gene lists SGHRS and YFSETQ. Taken from cysteine to phenylalanine, the CDR3 has 13 residues. The entry retains the CDR3 DNA only, 39 bases that are in frame from base 1. The junction carries 12 bases between V and J, which are trimmed by 4 bases and 7 bases respectively. The donors were healthy, HIV-negative adults with no recently reported acute infections or vaccinations. Only Caucasian adults living in Nashville, Tennessee, USA were represented among the donors. For unsorted samples, some 100 million PBMCs were counted, and genomic DNA was extracted using the QIAamp DNA Blood Mini kit. Blood was collected by leukapheresis, and PBMCs were isolated by Ficoll-Histopaque density gradient centrifugation and then cryopreserved in liquid nitrogen vapor phase.

This clonotype originated in a woman aged 40-49 years in good health. Some clones in this sample may be carry-over from other donors' samples. Recombination connected TRBV5-1 to TRBJ2-1; the D gene lacks a confident call. The sample taken for sequencing was PBMCs. The CDR3: CASSPLAENEQFF. The DNA reads as follows: TGCGCCAGCAGCCCCTTAGCCGAGAATGAGCAGTTCTTC. The full variable domain, completed from the reference TRBV5-1 and TRBJ2-1 proteins outside the CDR3, reads KAGVTQTPRYLIKTRGQQVTLSCSPISGHRSVSWYQQTPGQGLQFLFEYFSETQRNKGNFPGRFSGRQFSNSRSEMNVSTLELGDSALYLCASSPLAENEQFFGPGTRLTVL.